These 11 T cell receptor beta chains came from one sample sequenced in a study of T cells after yellow fever vaccination. TCRdb reprocessed the 5' RACE reads via MiXCR and lists one record per CDR3 protein. The profile shows some 260,000 distinct CDR3 sequences, over 4.5% of them singletons. Source: CD4+ T cells sorted from PBMCs, taken on the day of the yellow fever booster vaccination. All receptors derive from a man aged 18-30 years who received the YFV17D yellow fever vaccine.

The chain carries TRBV7-3 and TRBJ2-3; D uncertain. This CDR3 region has 16 residues. Germline loops: CDR1 SGHTA, CDR2 FQGTGA. V was pared by 5 bases and J by 0 bases, with 15 bases between. In DNA, the CDR3 is TGTGCCAGCAGCCCCACGGCGGCTGCTAGCACAGATACGCAGTATTTT. This translates into CASSPTAAASTDTQYF.

The V and J genes are TRBV5-1 and TRBJ2-3; D unclear. This CDR3 contains 14 residues. Germline CDR1 is SGHRS and CDR2 is YFSETQ. Trimming removed 0 bases from V and 7 bases from J, with 12 bases in between. The chain's CDR3 is CASSLEASTNTQYF. The DNA for the CDR3 is TGCGCCAGCAGCTTGGAGGCTAGTACAAATACGCAGTATTTT.

The sample holds a few counts of this clonotype. This CDR3 is CASSENRGFDQPQHF. In nucleotides, the CDR3 is TGTGCCAGCAGTGAAAACAGGGGGTTTGATCAGCCCCAGCATTTT. The chain links TRBV25-1 to TRBJ1-5, with 8 bases identical to TRBD1. Germline V lookup: CDR1 MGHDK, CDR2 SYGVNS. J gave up 5 bases and V 2 bases, and 5 bases lay outside the gene matches. The CDR3 sequence is 15 residues long.

This clonotype was observed a few times. This chain links TRBV1 with TRBJ1-1. TRBV1 is flagged as a pseudogene. This CDR3 has 11 amino acids. CDR3 protein: CTRGSNTEAFF. CDR3 nucleotide sequence: TGCACCAGGGGCTCGAACACTGAAGCTTTCTTT.

The table lists this clonotype with a few counts. The chain joins TRBV28 to TRBJ2-5, with no clear D. Germline V gives CDR1 MDHEN, CDR2 SYDVKM. The CDR3 consists of 12 residues. The germline V and J ends were trimmed by 7 bases and 5 bases, with 11 bases remaining between them. The CDR3 region is CASMGSTETQYF. CDR3 DNA sequence: TGTGCCAGCATGGGCAGTACGGAGACCCAGTACTTC.

This clonotype was observed at least ten times. The V call is TRBV7-8, the J call TRBJ2-3; unclear D gene. This CDR3 has 13 residues. Germline CDR1 is SGHVS and CDR2 is FQNEAQ. Trimming cost V 3 bases and J 4 bases, with 8 bases left between them. The CDR3 here is CASSFQPPDTQYF. CDR3 in DNA: TGTGCCAGCAGCTTCCAGCCCCCAGATACGCAGTATTTT.

The V call is TRBV6-5, the J call TRBJ1-2; maybe TRBD1 (6 bases). This CDR3 spans 15 amino acids. Germline CDR1 MNHEY, CDR2 SVGAGI. With 1 base removed from V and 4 bases from J, the gap between germline ends came to 13 bases. CDR3 nucleotides: TGTGCCAGCAGTTACTGGGCGACAGGAAGCTATGGCTACACCTTC. Translated, it gives CASSYWATGSYGYTF.

This clonotype was counted only a few times. The chain employs TRBV11-2 and TRBJ1-6; D may be TRBD1 (5 bases). The CDR3 has 17 amino acids. Trimming took off 5 bases at V and 5 bases at J, with 19 bases between the two ends. Germline V gene sequence: CDR1 SGHAT, CDR2 FQNNGV. The CDR3, as DNA: TGTGCCAGCAGCCCAGCCTCGGGGGGGTTTAATAATTCACCCCTCCACTTT. Translating gives CASSPASGGFNNSPLHF.

The CDR3: CASSQEGGQETQYF. In nucleotides, the CDR3 is TGCGCCAGCAGCCAAGAGGGGGGACAAGAGACCCAGTACTTC. The gene calls are TRBV4-3 and TRBJ2-5; D is perhaps TRBD2 (6 bases). V was clipped by 0 bases and J by 2 bases, with 7 bases between them. The CDR3 spans 14 residues. Germline values: CDR1 LGHNA, CDR2 YSLEER.

The chain has TRBV12-3 or TRBV12-4 and TRBJ2-7; 14 nucleotides line up with TRBD2. The ends lost 5 bases at V and 6 bases at J; junction bases unmatched: 6. CDR3 size: 15 residues. The CDR3 loop reads CASSRTSGGTGEQYF. CDR3 nucleotides: TGTGCCAGCAGTCGGACTAGCGGGGGGACGGGCGAGCAGTACTTC.

The chain combines TRBV19 with TRBJ2-2; D is uncertain. The V end lost 6 bases, the J end lost 4 bases, and 18 bases lay between the germline ends. Germline V gene data show CDR1 as LNHDA and CDR2 as SQIVND (reference sequence). The CDR3 covers 16 residues. The CDR3 here is CASRTPGKLSTGELFF. The CDR3 region has the DNA TGTGCCAGTAGGACTCCGGGCAAACTTAGCACCGGGGAGCTGTTTTTT.